This T cell receptor beta chain came from a study of blood T cell repertoires in COVID-19 (dated by TCRdb to 2018 to 2020). For the wider study: Collaborator samples came from the United States, Italy and Spain and covered acute and convalescent phases of COVID-19. The material from the prospective study consisted of cDNA or gDNA derived from T cells, B-cell-depleted T cells, or PBMCs. The dataset comprised deeply sampled blood TCRbeta repertoires from subjects exposed to, actively infected with, or recovered from COVID-19. A freely available public database, intended as a resource for researchers studying the immune response to SARS-CoV-2, is where the repertoires were released. The samples were drawn from two sources: the first 160 participants of the ongoing ImmuneRACE study, and some 1,300 subjects contributed by 6 global collaborators. Nearly every sample came with metadata listing a de-identified subject ID, COVID-19 status, age in years and sex. Where available, HLA class I and class II types were obtained from metadata supplied by the sample provider rather than from assay-based typing. Study-level results and caveats: The quantity of clinical and demographic metadata differed by source and by participant and was supplied without curation.

For CDR1 and CDR2, the germline V gene lists SGHDN and FVKESK. There are 17 amino acids in the CDR3, from cysteine to phenylalanine inclusive. Of the read, only the CDR3 DNA is kept; its 51 bases are in frame from base 1. V trim: 3 bases; J trim: 4 bases; unmatched bases: 6. Participants in the prospective study were aged roughly 18 to 89 years, lived in approximately 26 United States geographic areas, and enrolled through a virtual design. To assign participants to cohorts, the prospective study relied on clinical history that participants themselves reported in a screening survey and a study questionnaire. Mobile phlebotomists in the prospective study collected whole blood, serum and a nasopharyngeal or oropharyngeal swab from every participant. Additional blood draws and questionnaires over an approximately two-month period could optionally be provided by prospective study participants. Prospective study blood samples were shipped either frozen or at room temperature before DNA extraction.

TCRbeta CDR3 regions were amplified from genomic DNA using the immunoSEQ Assay, a bias-controlled multiplex PCR. Under the source paper's analysis protocol: Within the assay, amplification of reference gene primers was used to estimate how many nucleated cells each sample contained. To quantify the absolute abundance of each unique TCRbeta CDR3 rearrangement, sequence reads were collapsed and filtered. For each sample, productive Simpson clonality was calculated as the square root of Simpson's diversity index across productive rearrangements. Entries here come from immuneACCESS through TCRdb and include only in-frame sequences with V and J called. Some clones fail to appear in such tables; in the studies checked, an unresolved V gene covers under half of the shortfall, and the cause of the remainder is unknown. The V and J calls and clone size were taken over from that table, and D and trimming were inferred from the DNA. The sample records roughly 420,000 clones, around 87% of which are singletons. The ten largest clones represent more than 0.9% of the sample.

Turning to this clone: What antigen it recognizes has not been identified. No base quality values were provided; no much bigger clone lies one nucleotide off.

The chain links TRBV14 with TRBJ1-6, with 10 bases matching TRBD1. This clonotype originated in a woman aged 25 to 39 with acute COVID-19. Sequenced: PBMCs or T cells enriched from blood (not recorded which). The DNA is TGTGCCAGCAGCCAGGGACAGGGGCGCTGGTATAATTCACCCCTCCACTTT. It translates to CASSQGQGRWYNSPLHF. The reference TRBV14 and TRBJ1-6 proteins fill in what lies around the CDR3, so the full variable domain reads EAGVTQFPSHSVIEKGQTVTLRCDPISGHDNLYWYRRVMGKEIKFLLHFVKESKQDESGMPNNRFLAERTGGTYSTLKVQPAELEDSGVYFCASSQGQGRWYNSPLHFGNGTRLTVT.